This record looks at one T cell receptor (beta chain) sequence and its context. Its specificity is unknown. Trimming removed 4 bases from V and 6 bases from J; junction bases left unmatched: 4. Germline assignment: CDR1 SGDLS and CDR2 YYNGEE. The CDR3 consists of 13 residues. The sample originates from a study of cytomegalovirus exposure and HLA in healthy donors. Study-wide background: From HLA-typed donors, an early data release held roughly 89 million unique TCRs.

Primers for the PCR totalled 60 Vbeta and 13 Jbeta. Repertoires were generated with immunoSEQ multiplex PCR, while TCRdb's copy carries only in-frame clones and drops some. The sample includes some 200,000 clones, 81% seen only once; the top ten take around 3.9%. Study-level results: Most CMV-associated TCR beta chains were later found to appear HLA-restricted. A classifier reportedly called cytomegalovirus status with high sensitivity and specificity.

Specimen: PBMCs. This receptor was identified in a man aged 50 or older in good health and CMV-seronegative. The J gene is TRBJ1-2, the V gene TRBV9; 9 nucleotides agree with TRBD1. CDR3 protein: CASSPRDRDGYTF. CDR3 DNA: TGTGCCAGCAGCCCTCGGGACAGGGATGGCTACACCTTC.